This T cell receptor beta chain was sequenced for a study of blood T cells in healthy people across ages. V was cut by 0 bases and J by 6 bases, with 11 bases left in between. Germline loops: CDR1 SQVTM, CDR2 ANQGSEA. The CDR3 is 13 amino acids. In this sample, this clonotype turned up a few times. Next came a second PCR, run for about 7 to 12 cycles, which used a sample-barcoded 5' primer along with a J-beta primer mix. Every cDNA molecule bore a tag from a template-switch adaptor containing 12 random nucleotides. TCRdb reanalysed the 5' RACE reads using MiXCR and keeps one entry per CDR3 protein. The sample lists around 700,000 distinct CDR3 sequences, 20% to 25% occurring once. These same data were also listed under a study on T cells of mothers and their children. As that study records: Related and unrelated pairs show similar thymic shaping of TCR recombination output.

Sequencing was carried out using blood. The clonotype was recovered from a boy aged 5-17 years in good health. V gene TRBV29-1 combines with J gene TRBJ1-2; D is perhaps TRBD1 (6 bases). The CDR3 region has the DNA TGCAGCGTTGAAGATAAGTGGGGGCATGGCTACACCTTC. Its protein is CSVEDKWGHGYTF. The full variable domain, in which reference TRBV29-1 and TRBJ1-2 provide the parts outside the CDR3, is SAVISQKPSRDICQRGTSLTIQCQVDSQVTMMFWYRQQPGQSLTLIATANQGSEATYESGFVIDKFPISRPNLTFSTLTVSNMSPEDSSIYLCSVEDKWGHGYTFGSGTRLTVV.